This TCR beta chain is drawn from a study of blood T cell repertoires in COVID-19. Study summary: COVID-19 samples from acute and convalescent phases originated in the United States, Italy and Spain. PBMCs, B-cell-depleted T cells, or T cells provided the cDNA or gDNA that made up the material.

The assay was immunoSEQ multiplex PCR, and TCRdb's table has in-frame clones only and misses some. The profile covers some 120,000 clones, with roughly four fifths appearing a single time and approximately 10% taken by the ten largest. V lost 3 bases, J lost 0 bases, and 4 bases stayed unmatched. Germline lookup yields CDR1 SEHNR and CDR2 FQNEAQ (reference sequence). CDR3 length equals 15 residues. The sequence derives from a human donor in a cohort sampled during active COVID-19. The J gene is TRBJ2-7, the V gene TRBV7-9; 8 nucleotides align to TRBD1. The sample taken for sequencing was peripheral blood. The DNA for the CDR3 is TGTGCCAGCAGCTTGCGGACAGGGTACTCCTACGAGCAGTACTTC. This sequence encodes CASSLRTGYSYEQYF.